What follows are 16 T cell receptor beta chains derived from one specimen sequenced in a study of technical replicates of blood from a handful of donors (dated by TCRdb to the late 2010s). The library relied on the immunoSEQ multiplex PCR assay. The immuneACCESS repertoire file appears here via TCRdb, limited to in-frame rearrangements. These files lack a portion of the clones; in checked studies, under half of the deficit traces to unresolved V genes, and the cause of the others is not known. The sample table contains more than 65,000 clones; only one count was recorded for around 95% of them. Jointly, the top ten make up roughly 0.36% of the sample. Sample: T cells isolated from PBMCs. These receptors all stem from a human donor in good health.

The rearrangement links TRBV18 to TRBJ2-7; weak D call: TRBD1 (5 bases). Germline V gene sequence: CDR1 KGHSH, CDR2 LQKENI. There are 15 residues in the CDR3. Trimming pared 5 bases from V and 4 bases from J, leaving 18 bases between. This CDR3 reads CASSRGHVSFYEQYF. The DNA for the CDR3 is TGTGCCAGCTCAAGAGGACACGTAAGTTTTTACGAGCAGTACTTC.

The chain has TRBV28 and TRBJ2-7, with TRBD1 matching 7 bases. Trimming removed 5 bases from V and 0 bases from J; junction bases left unmatched: 7. Per germline, CDR1 MDHEN and CDR2 SYDVKM. This CDR3 comprises 15 residues. This CDR3 reads CASSPLRDSSYEQYF. CDR3 nucleotides: TGTGCCAGCAGTCCCCTGAGGGACAGCTCCTACGAGCAGTACTTC.

In the case of this clone: At one end, the junction sequence differs from germline, possibly due to a read error. This chain links TRBV7-7 with TRBJ2-1; a weak D match, TRBD2 (6 bases). The CDR3 has 14 residues. Germline loops: CDR1 SSHAT, CDR2 FNYEAQ (reference sequence). Here the CDR3 reads CASSLSGAYNEQFF. Written as DNA, the CDR3 is TGTGCTAGCAGCTTGTCGGGAGCCTACAATGAGCAGTTCTTC.

This clone was seen a single time. The V gene is TRBV11-3, the J gene TRBJ2-5; a possible D gene is TRBD1 (5 bases). Germline CDR1 is SGHNT and CDR2 is YENEEA. The V and J ends lost 1 base and 4 bases respectively, with 10 bases between them. The CDR3 is made up of 14 amino acids. The CDR3 sequence: CASSLVRGVETQYF. CDR3 nucleotide sequence: TGTGCCAGCAGCTTAGTAAGGGGTGTAGAGACCCAGTACTTC.

The V call is TRBV6-1, the J call TRBJ2-7; perhaps TRBD2 as D (5 bases). V was trimmed by 5 bases and J by 0 bases, leaving 8 bases between them. CDR1 MNHNS and CDR2 SASEGT come from the germline V gene. The CDR3 spans 13 residues. This CDR3 is CASSWESSYEQYF. The CDR3 nucleotides are TGTGCCAGCAGTTGGGAGAGCTCCTACGAGCAGTACTTC.

The rearrangement uses TRBV28 and TRBJ2-7, with 10 bases fitting TRBD2. Trimming cost V 7 bases and J 12 bases; bases outside gene matches: 15. Germline-derived CDR1 and CDR2 are MDHEN and SYDVKM. The CDR3 runs to 14 residues. CDR3 in amino acids: CASTPTSGQPYLYF. In DNA, the CDR3 is TGTGCCAGCACCCCGACTAGCGGGCAGCCCTATTTGTACTTC.

The V gene is TRBV19, the J gene TRBJ1-1; no firm D call. Germline assignment: CDR1 LNHDA and CDR2 SQIVND (reference sequence). CDR3 length: 15 amino acids. V lost 5 bases to trimming and J lost 0 bases, with 13 bases between them. Here the CDR3 reads CASSLTQILNTEAFF. For the CDR3, the DNA is TGTGCCAGTAGTCTTACACAGATCCTGAACACTGAAGCTTTCTTT.

V usage is TRBV19 and J usage is TRBJ1-5; weak D call: TRBD1 (5 bases). CDR1 and CDR2 from the germline V gene are LNHDA and SQIVND (reference sequence). The CDR3 spans 14 residues. The ends were cut back, 5 bases at V and 11 bases at J, with 19 bases in the middle. CDR3 coding DNA: TGTGCCAGTAGTCTACCGGGGGGAACGTTGGCCCAGCATTTT. Translating gives CASSLPGGTLAQHF.

CDR3 coding DNA: TGTGCCAGCAGCTTAGCGTTGGGTAGCGAGCCCGAGCAGTACTTC. This sequence encodes CASSLALGSEPEQYF. The chain carries TRBV7-8 and TRBJ2-7, with D tentatively TRBD2 (5 bases). Looked up from germline, CDR1 is SGHVS and CDR2 is FQNEAQ. The CDR3 totals 15 residues. The V and J ends lost 0 bases and 6 bases respectively, with 15 bases between them.

This chain links TRBV9 with TRBJ2-7; D is perhaps TRBD2 (5 bases). Trimming left V 0 bases short and J 0 bases short, with 13 bases between. This CDR3 has 16 residues. Looked up from germline, CDR1 is SGDLS and CDR2 is YYNGEE. This chain's CDR3 is CASSVEASGSSYEQYF. The CDR3 DNA is TGTGCCAGCAGCGTAGAAGCCAGCGGAAGCTCCTACGAGCAGTACTTC.

The rearrangement uses TRBV10-3 and TRBJ1-1; the D gene is possibly TRBD1 (6 bases). The ends were cut back, 3 bases at V and 1 base at J, with 9 bases in the middle. CDR1 and CDR2 (germline): ENHRY, SYGVKD. CDR3 length: 14 residues. The CDR3 nucleotides read TGTGCCATCAGTGACGGGACAAAGAACACTGAAGCTTTCTTT. Its translation is CAISDGTKNTEAFF.

The chain has TRBV6-5 and TRBJ2-7; D possibly corresponds to TRBD1 (6 bases). V was clipped by 5 bases and J by 2 bases, with 10 bases between them. CDR3 length equals 13 residues. Looked up from germline, CDR1 is MNHEY and CDR2 is SVGAGI. CDR3 bases: TGTGCCAGCAGTGCAGGGGTACCCTACGAGCAGTACTTC. It specifies CASSAGVPYEQYF.

The chain employs TRBV29-1 and TRBJ1-2; D gene uncertain. CDR1 and CDR2 from the germline V gene are SQVTM and ANQGSEA. The ends were cut back, 4 bases at V and 3 bases at J, with 9 bases in the middle. CDR3 length: 12 amino acids. CDR3 DNA sequence: TGCAGCGTTGCCGGGGTGGACTATGGCTACACCTTC. Its translation is CSVAGVDYGYTF.

The genes are TRBV2 and TRBJ1-2; maybe TRBD1 (5 bases). Germline loops: CDR1 SNHLY, CDR2 FYNNEI. This CDR3 is built from 16 residues. V dropped 2 bases and J dropped 4 bases, with 17 bases sitting between them. CDR3 sequence: CASSETRRGEGYGYTF. The CDR3 DNA is TGTGCCAGCAGTGAAACCCGGAGGGGTGAGGGCTATGGCTACACCTTC.

This sequence joins TRBV11-3 and TRBJ2-7; TRBD1 agrees at 10 bases. The CDR3 totals 14 residues. Germline CDR1 and CDR2: SGHNT and YENEEA. The J segment lost 6 bases and the V segment lost 1 base, leaving 3 bases of the junction unmatched. This chain's CDR3 is CASSLVGTGVEQYF. CDR3 coding DNA: TGTGCCAGCAGCTTAGTTGGGACAGGGGTCGAGCAGTACTTC. The variable domain in full, completed from reference TRBV11-3 and TRBJ2-7, reads EAGVVQSPRYKIIEKKQPVAFWCNPISGHNTLYWYLQNLGQGPELLIRYENEEAVDDSQLPKDRFSAERLKGVDSTLKIQPAELGDSAVYLCASSLVGTGVEQYFGPGTRLTVT.

The chain is built from TRBV2 and TRBJ2-7; maybe TRBD2 (6 bases). The length of the CDR3 is 11 residues. Trimming removed 8 bases from V and 5 bases from J, with 10 bases in between. Germline loops: CDR1 SNHLY, CDR2 FYNNEI. CDR3 in DNA: TGTGCCAGCCTTGGGGGGAACGAGCAGTACTTC. It yields the protein CASLGGNEQYF.